This TCR beta chain was sequenced for a study of early T cells in non-severe SARS-CoV-2 infection. The overall study: The study sequenced bulk RNA from unsorted whole blood, with chains unpaired.

V was clipped by 3 bases and J by 5 bases; unmatched bases: 7. The CDR3 covers 15 residues. Germline CDR1 SGHTA, CDR2 FQGNSA. There are many counts of this clonotype. Its antigen is not known. cDNA molecules, individually, were tagged with unique molecular identifiers. TCRdb analysed the 5' RACE reads with MiXCR anew, one entry per CDR3 protein. The sample holds about 39,000 distinct CDR3 sequences, over 4% seen once. Study-wide results and caveats: VDJdb matching favored anti-spike CD8 responses, missing private and CD4 specificities.

The sequence came from an adult who was a healthcare worker with PCR-confirmed SARS-CoV-2 infection or an uninfected control (not recorded which). The rearrangement joins TRBV7-2 to TRBJ2-5, with 9 bases fitting TRBD1. The sample consisted of whole blood. The CDR3 loop reads CASSLDRGKEETQYF. CDR3 nucleotides: TGTGCCAGCAGCTTGGACAGGGGTAAAGAGGAGACCCAGTACTTC.